This T cell receptor beta chain was documented in a study of response to subunit inactivated influenza vaccine. In this sample, this clonotype turned up a few times. TCRdb called the RT-PCR reads again in MiXCR, with one record for every CDR3 protein. The data show around 490,000 distinct CDR3 sequences, with about 7.6% seen just once and roughly 13% held by the top ten. V gave up 3 bases and J gave up 0 bases, with 7 bases separating them. Germline CDR1 is LNHNV and CDR2 is YYDKDF (reference sequence). The CDR3 sequence is 14 residues long. The chain couples TRBV15 to TRBJ2-3, with no clear D. This material consisted of PBMCs from blood, taken 23 to 25 months after vaccination. This receptor was identified in a man in his fifties or sixties who received an inactivated influenza vaccine. The CDR3 coding sequence is TGTGCCACCAGCAGTGGCATCAGCACAGATACGCAGTATTTT. Translating gives CATSSGISTDTQYF.